The clone carrying this TCR beta chain was seen only once. The sample originates from a study of T cell changes during pregnancy in multiple sclerosis. CDR1 LNHDA and CDR2 SQIVND come from the germline V gene (reference sequence). The CDR3 is 15 residues long. Unmatched junction bases numbered 5, after V lost 3 bases and J lost 1 base. Profiling relied on immunoSEQ multiplex PCR, and the TCRdb table lists in-frame clones only, not all of them. The sample gives around 56,000 clones, about 90% of which show up once; 0.6% to 0.9% is in the top ten. This sequence originates from a female donor with multiple sclerosis, enrolled in a pregnancy study. The source material was CD4+ T cells from peripheral blood mononuclear cells, sampled in the first trimester of pregnancy. V and J are TRBV19 and TRBJ1-1; 7 nucleotides line up with TRBD1. For the CDR3, the DNA is TGTGCCAGTAGTATCACCGGGACAGCGAACACTGAAGCTTTCTTT. Its protein is CASSITGTANTEAFF.